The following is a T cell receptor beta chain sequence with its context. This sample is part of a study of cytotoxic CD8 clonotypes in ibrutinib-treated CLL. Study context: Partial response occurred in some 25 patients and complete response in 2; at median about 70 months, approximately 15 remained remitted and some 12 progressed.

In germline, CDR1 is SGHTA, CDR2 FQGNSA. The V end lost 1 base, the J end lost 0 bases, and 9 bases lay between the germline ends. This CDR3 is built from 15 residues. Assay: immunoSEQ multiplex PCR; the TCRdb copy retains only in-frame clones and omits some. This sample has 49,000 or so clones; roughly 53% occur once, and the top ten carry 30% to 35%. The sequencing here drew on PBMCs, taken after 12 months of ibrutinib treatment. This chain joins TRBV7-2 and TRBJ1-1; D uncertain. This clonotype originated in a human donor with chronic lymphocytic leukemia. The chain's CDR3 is CASSLDPGMNTEAFF. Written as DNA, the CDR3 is TGTGCCAGCAGCTTAGATCCCGGTATGAACACTGAAGCTTTCTTT.